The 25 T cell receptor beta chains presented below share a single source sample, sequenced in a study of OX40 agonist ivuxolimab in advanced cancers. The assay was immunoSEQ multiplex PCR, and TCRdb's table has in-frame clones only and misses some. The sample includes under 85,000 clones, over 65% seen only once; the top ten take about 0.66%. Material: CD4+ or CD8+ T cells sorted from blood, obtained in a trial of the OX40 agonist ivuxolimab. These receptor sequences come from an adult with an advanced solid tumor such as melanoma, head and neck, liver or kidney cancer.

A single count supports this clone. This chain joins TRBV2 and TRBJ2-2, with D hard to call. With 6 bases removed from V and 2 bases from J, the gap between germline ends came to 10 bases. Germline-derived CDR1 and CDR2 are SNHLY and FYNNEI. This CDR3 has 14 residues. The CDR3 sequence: CASRASVNTGELFF. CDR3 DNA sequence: TGTGCCAGCAGGGCGTCGGTCAACACCGGGGAGCTGTTTTTT.

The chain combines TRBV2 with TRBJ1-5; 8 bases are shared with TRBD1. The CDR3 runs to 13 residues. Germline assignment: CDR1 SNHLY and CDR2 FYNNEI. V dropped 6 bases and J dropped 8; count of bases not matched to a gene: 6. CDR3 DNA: TGTGCCAGCAGGGTAGAACAGGGGGAGCCCCAGCATTTT. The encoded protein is CASRVEQGEPQHF.

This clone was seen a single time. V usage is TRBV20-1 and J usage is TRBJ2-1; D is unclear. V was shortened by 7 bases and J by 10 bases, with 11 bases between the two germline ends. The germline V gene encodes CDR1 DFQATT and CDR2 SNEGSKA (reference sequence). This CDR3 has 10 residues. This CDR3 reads CSVGFEEQFF. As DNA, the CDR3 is TGCAGTGTGGGATTTGAGGAGCAGTTCTTC.

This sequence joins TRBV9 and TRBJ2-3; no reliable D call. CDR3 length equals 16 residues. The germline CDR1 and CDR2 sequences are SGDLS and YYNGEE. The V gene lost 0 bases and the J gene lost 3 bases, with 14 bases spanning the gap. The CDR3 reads CASSVGISSWTDTQYF. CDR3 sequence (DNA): TGTGCCAGCAGCGTAGGGATTAGCTCCTGGACAGATACGCAGTATTTT.

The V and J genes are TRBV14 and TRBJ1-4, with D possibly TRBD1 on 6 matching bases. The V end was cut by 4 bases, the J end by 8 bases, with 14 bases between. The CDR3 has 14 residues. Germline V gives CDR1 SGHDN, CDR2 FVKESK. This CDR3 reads CASSPRLGAEKLFF. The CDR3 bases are TGTGCCAGCAGCCCCCGACTGGGGGCGGAAAAACTGTTTTTT.

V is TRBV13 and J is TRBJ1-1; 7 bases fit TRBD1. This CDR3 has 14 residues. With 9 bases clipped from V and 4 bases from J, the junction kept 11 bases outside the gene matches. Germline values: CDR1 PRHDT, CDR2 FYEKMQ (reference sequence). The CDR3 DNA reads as TGTGCCAGTAGACAGGGTGAAAGGGGCACTGAAGCTTTCTTT. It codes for CASRQGERGTEAFF.

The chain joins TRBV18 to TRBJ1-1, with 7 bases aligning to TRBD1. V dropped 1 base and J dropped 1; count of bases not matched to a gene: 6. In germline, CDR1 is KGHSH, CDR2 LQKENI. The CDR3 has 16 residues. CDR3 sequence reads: CASSPRTGGWNTEAFF. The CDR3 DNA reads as TGTGCCAGCTCACCACGGACAGGAGGTTGGAACACTGAAGCTTTCTTT. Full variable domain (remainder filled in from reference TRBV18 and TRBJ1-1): NAGVMQNPRHLVRRRGQEARLRCSPMKGHSHVYWYRQLPEEGLKFMVYLQKENIIDESGMPKERFSAEFPKEGPSILRIQQVVRGDSAAYFCASSPRTGGWNTEAFFGQGTRLTVV.

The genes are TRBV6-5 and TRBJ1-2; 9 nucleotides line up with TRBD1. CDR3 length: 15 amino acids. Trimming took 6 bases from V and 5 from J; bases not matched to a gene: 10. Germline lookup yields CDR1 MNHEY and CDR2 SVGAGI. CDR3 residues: CASSQKGQGLYGYTF. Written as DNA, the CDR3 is TGTGCCAGCAGCCAAAAGGGACAGGGTTTATATGGCTACACCTTC.

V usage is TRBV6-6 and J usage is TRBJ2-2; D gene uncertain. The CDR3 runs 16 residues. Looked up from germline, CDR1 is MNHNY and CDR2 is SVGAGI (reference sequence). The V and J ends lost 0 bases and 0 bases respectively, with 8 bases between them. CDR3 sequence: CASSYSASSNTGELFF. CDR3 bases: TGTGCCAGCAGTTACTCGGCTAGTTCGAACACCGGGGAGCTGTTTTTT.

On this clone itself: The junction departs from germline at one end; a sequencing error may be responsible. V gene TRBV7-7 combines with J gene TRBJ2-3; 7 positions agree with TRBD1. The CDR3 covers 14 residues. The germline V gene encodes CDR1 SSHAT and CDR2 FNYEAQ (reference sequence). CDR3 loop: CASSPGQRTDTQYF. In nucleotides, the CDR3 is TGTGCTAGCAGCCCGGGACAGAGGACAGATACGCAGTATTTT.

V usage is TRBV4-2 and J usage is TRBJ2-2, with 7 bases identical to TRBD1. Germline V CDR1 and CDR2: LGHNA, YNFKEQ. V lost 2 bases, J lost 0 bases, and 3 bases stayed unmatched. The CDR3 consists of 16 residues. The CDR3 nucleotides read TGTGCCAGCAGCCAACCGGGACAGTCGAACACCGGGGAGCTGTTTTTT. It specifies CASSQPGQSNTGELFF.

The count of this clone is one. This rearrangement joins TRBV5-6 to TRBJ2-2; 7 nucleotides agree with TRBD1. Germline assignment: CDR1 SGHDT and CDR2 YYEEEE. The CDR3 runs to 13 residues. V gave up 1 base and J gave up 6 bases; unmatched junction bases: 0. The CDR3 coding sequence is TGTGCCAGCAGCTTGACAGGGGCCGGGGAGCTGTTTTTT. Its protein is CASSLTGAGELFF. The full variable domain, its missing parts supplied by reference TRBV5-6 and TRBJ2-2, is DAGVTQSPTHLIKTRGQQVTLRCSPKSGHDTVSWYQQALGQGPQFIFQYYEEEERQRGNFPDRFSGHQFPNYSSELNVNALLLGDSALYLCASSLTGAGELFFGEGSRLTVL.

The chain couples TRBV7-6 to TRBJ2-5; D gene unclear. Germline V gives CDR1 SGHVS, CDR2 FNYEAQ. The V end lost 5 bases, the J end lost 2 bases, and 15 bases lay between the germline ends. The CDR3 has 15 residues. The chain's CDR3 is CASSTNGIMQETQYF. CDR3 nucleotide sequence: TGTGCCAGCAGCACGAATGGGATAATGCAAGAGACCCAGTACTTC. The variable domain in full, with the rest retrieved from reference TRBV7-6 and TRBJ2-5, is GAGVSQSPRYKVTKRGQDVALRCDPISGHVSLYWYRQALGQGPEFLTYFNYEAQQDKSGLPNDRFSAERPEGSISTLTIQRTEQRDSAMYRCASSTNGIMQETQYFGPGTRLLVL.

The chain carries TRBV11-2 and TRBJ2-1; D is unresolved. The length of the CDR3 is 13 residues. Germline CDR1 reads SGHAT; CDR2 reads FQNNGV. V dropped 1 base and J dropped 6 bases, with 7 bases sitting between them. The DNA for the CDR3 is TGTGCCAGCAGCTTAGGCCCGCCCAATGAGCAGTTCTTC. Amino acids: CASSLGPPNEQFF.

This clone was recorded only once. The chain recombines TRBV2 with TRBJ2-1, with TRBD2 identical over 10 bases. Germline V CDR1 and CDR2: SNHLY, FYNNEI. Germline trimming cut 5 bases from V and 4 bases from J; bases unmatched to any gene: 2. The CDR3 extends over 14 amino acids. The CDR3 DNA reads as TGTGCCAGCAGTCCACTAGCGGGATACAATGAGCAGTTCTTC. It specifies CASSPLAGYNEQFF.

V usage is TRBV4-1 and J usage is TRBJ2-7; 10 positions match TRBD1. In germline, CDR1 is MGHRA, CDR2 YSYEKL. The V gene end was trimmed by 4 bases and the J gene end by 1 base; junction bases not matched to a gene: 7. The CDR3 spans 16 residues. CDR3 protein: CASSRSRDRGSYEQYF. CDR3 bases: TGCGCCAGCAGCCGATCCCGGGACAGGGGATCCTACGAGCAGTACTTC.

The CDR3, as DNA: TGTGCCAGTAGTATAGGAATAGGGGGACCTACTGAAGCTTTCTTT. Amino acid sequence: CASSIGIGGPTEAFF. The rearrangement joins TRBV19 to TRBJ1-1; TRBD1 might be the D (6 bases). Germline V gives CDR1 LNHDA, CDR2 SQIVND (reference sequence). V lost 1 base, J lost 5 bases, and 14 bases lay in between. This CDR3 region has 15 residues.

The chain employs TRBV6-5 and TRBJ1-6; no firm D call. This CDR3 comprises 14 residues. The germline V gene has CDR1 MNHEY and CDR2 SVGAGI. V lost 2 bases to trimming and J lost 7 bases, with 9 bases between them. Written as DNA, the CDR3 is TGTGCCAGCAGTTACGGAGAAATAAATTCACCCCTCCACTTT. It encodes CASSYGEINSPLHF.

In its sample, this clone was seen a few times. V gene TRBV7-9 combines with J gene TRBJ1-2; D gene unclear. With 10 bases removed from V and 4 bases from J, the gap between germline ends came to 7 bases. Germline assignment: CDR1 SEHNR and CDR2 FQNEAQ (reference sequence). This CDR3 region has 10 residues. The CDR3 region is CATLTYGYTF. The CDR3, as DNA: TGTGCCACCCTAACCTATGGCTACACCTTC.

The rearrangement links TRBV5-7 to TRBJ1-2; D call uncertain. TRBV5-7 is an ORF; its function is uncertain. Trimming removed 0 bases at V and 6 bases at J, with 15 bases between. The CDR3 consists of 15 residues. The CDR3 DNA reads TGTGCCAGCAGCTTGGCTCGGTATACGGGAAATGGCTACACCTTC. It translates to CASSLARYTGNGYTF.

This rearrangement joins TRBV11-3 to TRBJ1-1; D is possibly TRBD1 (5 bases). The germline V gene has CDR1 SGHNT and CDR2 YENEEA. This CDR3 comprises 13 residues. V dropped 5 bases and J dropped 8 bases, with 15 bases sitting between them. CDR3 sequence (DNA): TGTGCCAGCAGCCCCAACCCTAACAGGGAAGCTTTCTTT. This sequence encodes CASSPNPNREAFF.

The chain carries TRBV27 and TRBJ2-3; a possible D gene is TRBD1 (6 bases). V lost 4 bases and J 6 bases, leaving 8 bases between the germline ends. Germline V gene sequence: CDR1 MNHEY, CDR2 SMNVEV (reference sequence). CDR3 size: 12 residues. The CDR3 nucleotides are TGTGCCAGCAGTTCTCAGGGGGATACGCAGTATTTT. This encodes CASSSQGDTQYF.

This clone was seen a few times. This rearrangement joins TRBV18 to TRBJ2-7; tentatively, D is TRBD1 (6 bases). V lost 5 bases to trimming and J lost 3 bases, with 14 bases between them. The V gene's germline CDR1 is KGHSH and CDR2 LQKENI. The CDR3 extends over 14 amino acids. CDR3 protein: CASSKGGLFYEQYF. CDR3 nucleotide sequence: TGTGCCAGCTCAAAAGGGGGTCTCTTCTACGAGCAGTACTTC.

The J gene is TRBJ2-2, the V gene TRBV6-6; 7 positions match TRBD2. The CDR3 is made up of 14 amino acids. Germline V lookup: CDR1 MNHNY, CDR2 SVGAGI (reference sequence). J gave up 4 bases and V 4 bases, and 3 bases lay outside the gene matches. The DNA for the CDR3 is TGTGCCAGCAGTTTTTGGGGGGGCACCGGGGAGCTGTTTTTT. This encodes CASSFWGGTGELFF.

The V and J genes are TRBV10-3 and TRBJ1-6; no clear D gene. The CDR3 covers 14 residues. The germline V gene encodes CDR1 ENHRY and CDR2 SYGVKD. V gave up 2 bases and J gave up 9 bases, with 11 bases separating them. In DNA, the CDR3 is TGTGCCATCAGTGAGATGGGTTCCAGTTCACCCCTCCACTTT. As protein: CAISEMGSSSPLHF.